This passage covers 30 T cell receptor beta chains from one sample sequenced in a study of siplizumab effects on memory and regulatory T cells. These receptors lack a known antigen. Assay used: immunoSEQ multiplex PCR; TCRdb lists only in-frame clones, some missing. The sample comprises about 20,000 clones, under 50% of which are singletons, and nearly 5% rests with the top ten. Coculturing was carried out on the mixed lymphocyte reaction cells. It lasted about 6 days and was done at 37°C. The specimen was CFSE-low (dividing) CD4+ T cells sorted from an allogeneic mixed lymphocyte reaction. Receptor source: a human donor in good health; the cells came from an allogeneic mixed lymphocyte reaction.

This clone ranks as medium-sized (0.01 to 0.1%). The chain uses TRBV2 and TRBJ1-1; TRBD1 matches at 8 bases. The CDR3 totals 13 residues. With V trimmed by 2 bases and J by 8 bases, 4 bases remained unmatched. In germline, CDR1 is SNHLY, CDR2 FYNNEI. CDR3 DNA sequence: TGTGCCAGCAGTGAATCCTGGACAGGGGAAGCTTTCTTT. This sequence encodes CASSESWTGEAFF.

This rearrangement joins TRBV28 to TRBJ2-3; no clear D gene. Germline-derived CDR1 and CDR2 are MDHEN and SYDVKM. The length of the CDR3 is 12 residues. V was clipped by 10 bases and J by 2 bases, with 10 bases between them. CDR3 bases: TGTGCCACCGGCTTAAACACAGATACGCAGTATTTT. It encodes CATGLNTDTQYF.

This clone was found a few times. The gene calls are TRBV19 and TRBJ2-1; 9 bases fit TRBD2. Germline V gene data show CDR1 as LNHDA and CDR2 as SQIVND (reference sequence). The CDR3 consists of 13 residues. After removal of 7 bases from V and 9 bases from J, the junction contained 7 bases not matched to a gene. This chain's CDR3 is CASNTAGGREQFF. Written as DNA, the CDR3 is TGTGCCAGTAATACAGCGGGGGGCCGTGAGCAGTTCTTC.

This chain uses TRBV5-1 with TRBJ2-7, with TRBD1 matching 8 bases. J was trimmed by 5 bases and V by 4 bases; bases with no gene match: 8. Germline V CDR1 and CDR2: SGHRS, YFSETQ. The CDR3 consists of 14 residues. The CDR3 DNA reads as TGCGCCAGCAGCCCTGACAGGGGTCACCACGAGCAGTACTTC. It encodes CASSPDRGHHEQYF.

The rearrangement uses TRBV2 and TRBJ2-3; 11 bases line up with TRBD2. CDR3 length equals 16 residues. J was trimmed by 2 bases and V by 4 bases; bases with no gene match: 5. Germline CDR1 SNHLY, CDR2 FYNNEI. CDR3 region: CASSGSSGGYTDTQYF. DNA of the CDR3: TGTGCCAGCAGTGGATCTAGCGGGGGGTACACAGATACGCAGTATTTT.

The V call is TRBV16, the J call TRBJ2-7, with 8 bases identical to TRBD1. Trimming removed 4 bases from V and 6 bases from J; junction bases left unmatched: 11. The CDR3 length is 15 residues. Looked up from germline, CDR1 is KGHSY and CDR2 is FQNENV. In nucleotides, the CDR3 is TGTGCCAGCAGCCGGGGGACAGGTGACCTCCCCGAGCAGTACTTC. Residues: CASSRGTGDLPEQYF.

The J gene is TRBJ2-7, the V gene TRBV18, with D maybe TRBD2 (5 bases). This CDR3 is built from 13 residues. The V gene's germline CDR1 is KGHSH and CDR2 LQKENI. V shed 1 base and J shed 5 bases, with 9 bases lying between them. In DNA, the CDR3 is TGTGCCAGCTCACCACTAACGGGGAACGAGCAGTACTTC. It codes for CASSPLTGNEQYF.

The chain uses TRBV2 and TRBJ1-1, with D possibly being TRBD1 (6 bases). V lost 1 base and J 5 bases, leaving 14 bases between the germline ends. Germline V CDR1 and CDR2: SNHLY, FYNNEI. The CDR3 contains 15 residues. The CDR3 sequence is CASSEDSRGGTEAFF. Written as DNA, the CDR3 is TGTGCCAGCAGTGAAGATTCCAGGGGAGGGACTGAAGCTTTCTTT.

Concerning this clone: A junction boundary mismatches the germline segment, possibly from a read error. This chain links TRBV5-4 with TRBJ2-7, with 7 nucleotides matching TRBD1. The CDR3 has 16 amino acids. The V gene's germline CDR1 is SGHNT and CDR2 YYREEE (reference sequence). CDR3 DNA: TGCGCCAGCAGCCATGCGTCCGGGACAGAGGCCTACGAGCAGTACTTC. Translated: CASSHASGTEAYEQYF. Using reference TRBV5-4 and TRBJ2-7 for the parts outside the CDR3, the full variable domain is ETGVTQSPTHLIKTRGQQVTLRCSSQSGHNTVSWYQQALGQGPQFIFQYYREEENGRGNFPPRFSGLQFPNYSSELNVNALELDDSALYLCASSHASGTEAYEQYFGPGTRLTVT.

This clone was seen a few times. The chain joins TRBV19 to TRBJ2-7; D is possibly TRBD1 (5 bases). CDR1 is LNHDA and CDR2 is SQIVND in the germline V gene (reference sequence). The CDR3 consists of 15 residues. V was pared by 0 bases and J by 2 bases, with 11 bases between. CDR3: CASSIDLAGTYEQYF. CDR3 sequence (DNA): TGTGCCAGTAGTATAGATCTGGCAGGGACCTACGAGCAGTACTTC.

CDR3 nucleotide sequence: TGTGCCAGCAGCGCTATCTCTACATCTGGCACAGATACGCAGTATTTT. This translates into CASSAISTSGTDTQYF. The rearrangement uses TRBV9 and TRBJ2-3; D is undetermined. CDR1 and CDR2 (germline): SGDLS, YYNGEE. Trimming shortened V by 3 bases and J by 1 base, and 15 bases separated the two germline ends. This CDR3 comprises 16 residues. Together with reference TRBV9 and TRBJ2-3, the CDR3 gives the full variable domain: DSGVTQTPKHLITATGQRVTLRCSPRSGDLSVYWYQQSLDQGLQFLIQYYNGEERAKGNILERFSAQQFPDLHSELNLSSLELGDSALYFCASSAISTSGTDTQYFGPGTRLTVL.

The chain couples TRBV7-3 to TRBJ2-2; no firm D call. The CDR3 length is 13 residues. The germline V and J ends were trimmed by 1 base and 4 bases, with 4 bases remaining between them. The germline gives CDR1 SGHTA, CDR2 FQGTGA. CDR3 nucleotides: TGTGCCAGCAGCTTAATGGTCACCGGGGAGCTGTTTTTT. Its protein is CASSLMVTGELFF.

The rearrangement uses TRBV7-9 and TRBJ1-3, with unresolved D. CDR1 SEHNR and CDR2 FQNEAQ come from the germline V gene (reference sequence). Trimming stripped 3 bases from V and 4 bases from J, with 13 bases between. The CDR3 totals 15 residues. The CDR3 bases are TGTGCCAGCAGCTTCCTGTGGGTCGAGGGAAACACCATATATTTT. This encodes CASSFLWVEGNTIYF.

The rearrangement links TRBV7-9 to TRBJ2-2; the match to TRBD1 covers 8 bases. This CDR3 region has 15 residues. V shed 10 bases and J 6 bases; nucleotides not matched to a gene: 13. CDR1 and CDR2 (germline): SEHNR, FQNEAQ (reference sequence). CDR3 loop: CANPGTGAQAGELFF. The CDR3 region has the DNA TGTGCCAACCCTGGGACAGGCGCTCAGGCCGGGGAGCTGTTTTTT. Combining the CDR3 with reference TRBV7-9 and TRBJ2-2 gives the whole variable domain DTGVSQNPRHKITKRGQNVTFRCDPISEHNRLYWYRQTLGQGPEFLTYFQNEAQLEKSRLLSDRFSAERPKGSFSTLEIQRTEQGDSAMYLCANPGTGAQAGELFFGEGSRLTVL.

This sequence joins TRBV4-2 and TRBJ2-5; D remains ambiguous. CDR3 length: 13 amino acids. V gave up 4 bases and J gave up 4 bases, with 10 bases separating them. Looked up from germline, CDR1 is LGHNA and CDR2 is YNFKEQ. This chain's CDR3 is CASSPVVAETQYF. In DNA, the CDR3 is TGTGCCAGCAGCCCAGTCGTTGCAGAGACCCAGTACTTC.

This chain connects TRBV28 to TRBJ1-2, with a possible D match to TRBD1 (6 bases). The CDR3 contains 14 residues. The germline gives CDR1 MDHEN, CDR2 SYDVKM. Trimming took 5 bases from V and 5 from J, leaving 15 bases between them. The DNA of the CDR3 is TGTGCCAGCAGTCCCGGACAGATTTCATATGGCTACACCTTC. Translating gives CASSPGQISYGYTF.

V and J are TRBV5-1 and TRBJ2-7; D is ambiguous. Germline V gene sequence: CDR1 SGHRS, CDR2 YFSETQ. The CDR3 is 13 amino acids. Trimming removed 1 base from V and 2 bases from J, with 7 bases in between. DNA of the CDR3: TGCGCCAGCAGCTTGAACAGAGCCTACGAGCAGTACTTC. Translated, it gives CASSLNRAYEQYF.

In this sample, this clone is medium-sized (0.01 to 0.1%). The rearrangement joins TRBV28 to TRBJ2-7, with TRBD1 matching over 9 bases. The V and J ends lost 8 bases and 2 bases, in that order; junction bases with no gene match: 7. Germline V gene sequence: CDR1 MDHEN, CDR2 SYDVKM. The CDR3 is 14 residues long. The CDR3 region has the DNA TGTGCCAGCGGAGGGACAGGGACTGCCTACGAGCAGTACTTC. Translated: CASGGTGTAYEQYF.

The V and J genes are TRBV2 and TRBJ2-5; 8 nucleotides line up with TRBD1. The J call is uncertain, as TRBJ2-7 better fits the DNA end. Germline CDR1 reads SNHLY; CDR2 reads FYNNEI. This CDR3 contains 13 residues. CDR3 sequence: CASRKTGVYEQYF. In DNA, the CDR3 is TGTGCCAGCAGGAAGACAGGGGTCTACGAGCAGTACTTC.

In this sample, this clone turned up a few times. The chain combines TRBV15 with TRBJ1-1; D not certain. CDR1 is LNHNV, CDR2 YYDKDF, per germline (reference sequence). The CDR3 length is 16 residues. Trimming removed 0 bases at V and 0 bases at J, with 11 bases between. This CDR3 reads CATSRDTRLMNTEAFF. Written as DNA, the CDR3 is TGTGCCACCAGCAGAGATACGCGACTGATGAACACTGAAGCTTTCTTT.

This chain uses TRBV28 with TRBJ2-3; possibly TRBD2 for D (5 bases). Trimming cost V 5 bases and J 9 bases, with 15 bases left between them. The germline V gene encodes CDR1 MDHEN and CDR2 SYDVKM. The CDR3 consists of 13 residues. The CDR3 reads CASSREDLRTQYF. The CDR3 coding sequence is TGTGCCAGCAGTAGAGAGGACTTAAGAACGCAGTATTTT.

This chain joins TRBV19 and TRBJ2-1; 7 nucleotides align to TRBD1. CDR3 length: 12 residues. The germline V gene has CDR1 LNHDA and CDR2 SQIVND (reference sequence). V dropped 2 bases and J dropped 10; count of bases not matched to a gene: 2. The CDR3 reads CASSIRDREQFF. The CDR3 nucleotides are TGTGCCAGTAGTATACGGGACAGAGAGCAGTTCTTC. The whole variable domain, filled in from reference TRBV19 and TRBJ2-1, reads DGGITQSPKYLFRKEGQNVTLSCEQNLNHDAMYWYRQDPGQGLRLIYYSQIVNDFQKGDIAEGYSVSREKKESFPLTVTSAQKNPTAFYLCASSIRDREQFFGPGTRLTVL.

The J gene is TRBJ2-3, the V gene TRBV2; 12 bases match TRBD1. Germline CDR1 and CDR2: SNHLY and FYNNEI. Unmatched junction bases numbered 10, after V lost 8 bases and J lost 4 bases. CDR3 length: 16 residues. The CDR3: CASCRDRGRNADTQYF. The CDR3 DNA reads as TGTGCCAGCTGCCGGGACAGGGGGCGGAACGCAGATACGCAGTATTTT. Using reference TRBV2 and TRBJ2-3 for the parts outside the CDR3, the full variable domain is EPEVTQTPSHQVTQMGQEVILRCVPISNHLYFYWYRQILGQKVEFLVSFYNNEISEKSEIFDDQFSVERPDGSNFTLKIRSTKLEDSAMYFCASCRDRGRNADTQYFGPGTRLTVL.

The J gene is TRBJ2-7, the V gene TRBV7-9; D unresolved. Per the germline V gene, CDR1 is SEHNR and CDR2 is FQNEAQ (reference sequence). V was pared by 2 bases and J by 9 bases, with 14 bases between. The CDR3 consists of 13 residues. DNA for the CDR3: TGTGCCAGCAGCTTACCGACTGACACGGGGCAGTACTTC. Its translation: CASSLPTDTGQYF.

The rearrangement uses TRBV5-1 and TRBJ2-5; D is possibly TRBD1 or TRBD2 (5 bases each). CDR1 SGHRS and CDR2 YFSETQ come from the germline V gene. V lost 4 bases to trimming and J lost 5 bases, with 12 bases between them. This CDR3 is built from 13 residues. CDR3 sequence (DNA): TGCGCCAGCAGCGGGACCGACGGGGAGACCCAGTACTTC. Its protein product is CASSGTDGETQYF. The full variable domain, with the rest looked up from reference TRBV5-1 and TRBJ2-5, is KAGVTQTPRYLIKTRGQQVTLSCSPISGHRSVSWYQQTPGQGLQFLFEYFSETQRNKGNFPGRFSGRQFSNSRSEMNVSTLELGDSALYLCASSGTDGETQYFGPGTRLLVL.

This clone was seen only a few times. This chain joins TRBV2 and TRBJ1-2; D is unclear. CDR1 is SNHLY and CDR2 is FYNNEI in the germline V gene. The CDR3 runs to 12 residues. The germline V and J ends were trimmed by 4 bases and 8 bases, with 11 bases remaining between them. The CDR3 spells CASSAAREGYTF. In DNA, the CDR3 is TGTGCCAGCAGTGCCGCCCGGGAGGGCTACACCTTC.

In its sample, this clone was seen a few times. The chain uses TRBV5-1 and TRBJ1-5, with D unclear. CDR3 length: 13 amino acids. Trimming pared 0 bases from V and 7 bases from J, leaving 8 bases between. The germline V gene encodes CDR1 SGHRS and CDR2 YFSETQ. The CDR3 here is CASSLDGIQPQHF. CDR3 nucleotides: TGCGCCAGCAGCTTGGACGGGATACAGCCCCAGCATTTT.

This clone was found a few times. V is TRBV9 and J is TRBJ2-1, with D possibly being TRBD1 (7 bases). This CDR3 has 17 amino acids. Germline V gene sequence: CDR1 SGDLS, CDR2 YYNGEE. Trimming left V 1 base short and J 7 bases short, with 21 bases between. Here the CDR3 DNA reads TGTGCCAGCAGCGTAACCTCTGGGGCAGGGGGGAAGAATGAGCAGTTCTTC. It translates to CASSVTSGAGGKNEQFF.

In regard to this clone: An end of the junction does not agree with germline; a read error may underlie this. V gene TRBV2 combines with J gene TRBJ1-1; unclear D gene. This CDR3 is 12 amino acids long. CDR1 and CDR2 (germline): SNHLY, FYNNEI. In DNA, the CDR3 is TGTGCCACCAGTTTGTTGAACACTGAAGCTTTCTTT. Its protein is CATSLLNTEAFF.

The chain's CDR3 is CASSFPEETQYF. CDR3 in DNA: TGTGCCAGCAGTTTCCCTGAGGAGACCCAGTACTTC. The chain uses TRBV28 and TRBJ2-5; D ambiguous. CDR3 size: 12 residues. V was shortened by 3 bases and J by 5 bases, with 7 bases between the two germline ends. The germline CDR1 and CDR2 sequences are MDHEN and SYDVKM. The variable domain in full, with the rest retrieved from reference TRBV28 and TRBJ2-5, is DVKVTQSSRYLVKRTGEKVFLECVQDMDHENMFWYRQDPGLGLRLIYFSYDVKMKEKGDIPEGYSVSREKKERFSLILESASTNQTSMYLCASSFPEETQYFGPGTRLLVL.